This T cell receptor beta chain is from a study of T-cell memory formation after mild COVID-19. Only a few counts were recorded for this clonotype. Its antigen is currently unknown. MiXCR, run by TCRdb on the 5' RACE reads, gives a single entry per CDR3 protein. This sample carries 130,000 to 150,000 distinct CDR3 sequences, 15% to 20% of them seen once, and the ten largest clones take approximately 2.3%. This CDR3 spans 13 amino acids. Germline V gene lookup returns CDR1 SGDLS and CDR2 YYNGEE. The junction had 6 bases not matched to a gene; V was cut back by 3 bases and J by 9 bases. Study-wide points: Researchers found some responding clones in pre-infection memory, a sign that cross-reactive memory joined.

The sequence was obtained from an adult woman who had mild COVID-19 (a few samples of this study predate the infection). Cell type and time point are not known. This sequence joins TRBV9 and TRBJ1-5; 7 bases are shared with TRBD1. What was sequenced was PBMCs or a T cell subset sorted from them (not recorded which). Here the CDR3 DNA reads TGTGCCAGCAGCGCAGGGGGACTGGGGCCCCAGCATTTT. Its translation is CASSAGGLGPQHF.